The sequence of this TCR beta chain was determined in a study of blood T cells in healthy people across ages. General study results and limits: Greater diversity and more naive CD4+ cells were seen in long-lived donors than in aged donors. The authors considered diversity estimates from one million T cells to be underestimates.

The authors extracted at least 5 micrograms of total RNA per sample. This clonotype was seen more than once but under ten times. What it recognizes is unknown. Germline lookup yields CDR1 SGDLS and CDR2 YYNGEE. The CDR3 runs to 12 residues. Trimming took off 0 bases at V and 5 bases at J, with 4 bases between the two ends. Primers used in a second PCR of about 7 to 12 cycles were a sample-barcoded 5' primer and a J-beta primer mix. One entry per CDR3 protein results from TCRdb running MiXCR on the 5' RACE reads. Altogether around 800,000 distinct CDR3 sequences are present, approximately 59% being singletons, with the ten largest covering about a quarter.

The chain recombines TRBV9 with TRBJ2-3; D remains unclear. What was sequenced was blood. The clonotype was recovered from a man aged 30 to 45 in good health. CDR3 sequence reads: CASSVGGDTQYF. CDR3 sequence (DNA): TGTGCCAGCAGCGTAGGCGGAGATACGCAGTATTTT.